Given below is one T cell receptor beta chain in context. The data were taken from a study of blood T cell repertoires in COVID-19. Study background: Material from acute and convalescent COVID-19 was sourced from the United States, Italy and Spain. Sources were T cells, B-cell-depleted T cells, or PBMCs; the material itself was cDNA or gDNA.

Original handling: Reference gene primer amplification gave estimated nucleated cell counts. TCRdb keeps only in-frame clones here, not all; method: immunoSEQ multiplex PCR. The V and J calls and clone size are taken from that table; D and trimming were inferred from the DNA. The sample lists fewer than 350,000 clones, approximately 81% seen once, with around 3% in the top ten. The V gene's germline CDR1 is SGHTA and CDR2 FQGTGA. The CDR3 totals 13 residues. The germline V and J ends were trimmed by 0 bases and 5 bases, with 7 bases remaining between them. Sequencing used peripheral blood. The chain has TRBV7-3 and TRBJ1-1; D call uncertain. The source is an older woman with active or convalescent COVID-19. CDR3 amino acids: CASSLTDNTEAFF. Here the CDR3 DNA reads TGTGCCAGCAGCTTAACCGACAATACTGAAGCTTTCTTT.